What follows is one T cell receptor (beta chain) and its context. Its antigen is still unknown. After removal of 6 bases from V and 3 bases from J, the junction contained 10 bases not matched to a gene. The CDR3 has 15 residues. From germline, CDR1 is MNHNS and CDR2 SASEGT. The entry originates in a study of radiotherapy plus CTLA-4 blockade in lung cancer. Study in general: Of all patients, approximately 18% responded objectively and approximately 31% showed disease control.

TCRdb's copy holds only in-frame clones and misses some; the assay was immunoSEQ multiplex PCR. The sample includes 75,000 to 100,000 clones, approximately 85% of them seen just once. Study-wide points: Subsequent to radiotherapy plus ipilimumab, tumor-derived TCR clones underwent expansion in blood. Early clone dynamics of blood T cells, plus interferon-beta, reportedly predicted response best.

With ipilimumab providing CTLA-4 blockade, focal radiation was administered to patients who had chemo-refractory metastatic non-small-cell lung cancer. Sequenced here: peripheral blood, sampled from a patient treated with radiotherapy plus ipilimumab. This TCR derives from a human donor with non-small cell lung cancer who had a partial response to radiotherapy plus ipilimumab. The V and J genes are TRBV6-1 and TRBJ2-7; 8 bases match TRBD1. CDR3 sequence reads: CASRGQGGQGYEQYF. DNA of the CDR3: TGTGCCAGCAGAGGACAGGGCGGCCAGGGCTACGAGCAGTACTTC.